This paragraph covers one T cell receptor (beta chain) sequence. The antigen it binds to is not known. No base-level quality is on record; no much larger clone is a single base apart. What this sample's time point label stands for: week 5, during vaccination. Each vaccine dose was 300 ug of a 20-mer mutant IDH1 peptide in Montanide, given subcutaneously with topical imiquimod. Newly diagnosed WHO grade 3 or 4 IDH1-mutant astrocytomas showing loss of nuclear ATRX were present in the donors. The samples were drawn from NOA16, a multicentre, single-arm, open-label phase I trial in Germany that tested a mutant IDH1 peptide vaccine in humans for the first time. Genomic DNA for TCRB sequencing was extracted from EDTA blood using the DNeasy Blood and Tissue Kit. This sample was taken from a study of a mutant IDH1 vaccine in newly diagnosed glioma (dated by TCRdb to about 2021). Background for the entire study: Patients received eight vaccinations in weeks 1, 3, 5, 7, 11, 15, 19 and 23, corresponding to visits V03 through V10. Longitudinal TCRB deep sequencing was done for 25 to 30 treated patients, wherever samples were available for exploratory analyses. In the chemotherapy-containing groups, vaccination started alongside temozolomide cycles, whereas in patients who had radiotherapy alone it started 4-6 weeks after radiotherapy. Peripheral blood was drawn at six visits: V03 (baseline), V05, V07, V10, V12 and V13. Before enrollment, most patients had been given radiochemotherapy with temozolomide as standard therapy, while the rest had received either radiotherapy alone or temozolomide alone. Of the approximately 34 treated patients, 62.5% were male and approximately 38% were female, and a mean age of 40.4 years was recorded. Findings and caveats that apply to the study as a whole: Selection of PBMC samples for TCRB deep sequencing was based on availability. Pseudoprogression seemed to be unrelated to changes in the top peripheral T cell clonotypes found by TCRB sequencing. Immune responses induced by the vaccine were seen in around 94% of patients across multiple MHC alleles. It was noted by the authors that analyses of patient blood samples could not be reproduced owing to sample limitations.

The CDR3, cysteine through phenylalanine, is 12 amino acids long. Only the CDR3 part of the read is kept: 36 bases, read in frame from the first base. The germline V gene (reference sequence) provides CDR1 SGHNT and CDR2 YYREEE. V is pared back by 6 bases and J by 9 bases, with 13 bases lying between the germline termini. Library generation was performed with the immunoSEQ multiplex PCR assay. The hsTCRB Kit was used according to the manufacturer's protocol to amplify rearranged TCR beta chain sequences. An Illumina MiSeq was used to sequence the TCRB libraries. As for how the authors treated the data: The kit vendor's proprietary platform handled demultiplexing, trimming and gene mapping. The source is immuneACCESS, and TCRdb retained only in-frame sequences with V and J called. Part of the clones is not carried over; for the studies checked, unresolved V genes explain less than half of this, and the remainder is unexplained. The DNA gave D and trimming, while V, J and clone size come from that table. This sample has fewer than 30,000 clones in its table, and 60% to 80% of those were observed once. The biggest ten clones account for over 8.5% of the sample.

The sample here was PBMCs, taken from a glioma patient whose treatment included an IDH1 peptide vaccine. This clonotype originated in a man between 35 and 55 years old with glioma. Recombination linked TRBV5-4 to TRBJ2-1, with TRBD1 perhaps the D gene, on 5 matching bases. The DNA is TGTGCCAGCACCCAGAAGGGGTTTGAGCAGTTCTTC. This encodes CASTQKGFEQFF.